Below, one TCR beta chain is given with its context. Antigen specificity is unknown. This sample stems from a study of post-analysis software for immune sequencing data. Overall study findings and caveats: TRBV segments more frequent in patients than in controls numbered five and included TRBV5-6, TRBV5-1 and TRBV20-1.

Incorporated into the TCR beta cDNA libraries were unique molecular identifiers, which served to reduce PCR and sequencing biases. One entry per CDR3 protein results from TCRdb running MiXCR on the PCR reads. The repertoire holds about half a million distinct CDR3 sequences, with around 40% as singletons. Germline V lookup: CDR1 KGHDR, CDR2 SFDVKD. This CDR3 has 14 amino acids. The TCR was taken from a girl aged 5 to 17 with multiple sclerosis. Source material: blood. The J gene is TRBJ2-7, the V gene TRBV24-1, with D perhaps matching TRBD2 (5 bases). The J call could be wrong; TRBJ2-5 is a better fit for the DNA end. The CDR3: CATSDPTSGETQYF. As DNA, the CDR3 is TGTGCCACCAGTGATCCTACTAGTGGGGAGACCCAGTACTTC.